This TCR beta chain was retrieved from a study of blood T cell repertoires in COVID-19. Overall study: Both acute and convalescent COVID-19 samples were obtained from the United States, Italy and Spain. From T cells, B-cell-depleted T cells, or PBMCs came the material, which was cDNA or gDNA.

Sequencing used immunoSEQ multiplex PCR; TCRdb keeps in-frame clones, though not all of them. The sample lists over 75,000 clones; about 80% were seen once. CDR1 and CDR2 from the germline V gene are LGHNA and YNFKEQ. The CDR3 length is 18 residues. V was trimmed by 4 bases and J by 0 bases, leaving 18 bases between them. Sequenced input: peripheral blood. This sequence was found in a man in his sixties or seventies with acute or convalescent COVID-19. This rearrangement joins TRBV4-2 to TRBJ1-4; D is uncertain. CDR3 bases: TGTGCCAGCAGCCCGAATTCTTTTGCGGAAACAACTAATGAAAAACTGTTTTTT. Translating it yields CASSPNSFAETTNEKLFF.